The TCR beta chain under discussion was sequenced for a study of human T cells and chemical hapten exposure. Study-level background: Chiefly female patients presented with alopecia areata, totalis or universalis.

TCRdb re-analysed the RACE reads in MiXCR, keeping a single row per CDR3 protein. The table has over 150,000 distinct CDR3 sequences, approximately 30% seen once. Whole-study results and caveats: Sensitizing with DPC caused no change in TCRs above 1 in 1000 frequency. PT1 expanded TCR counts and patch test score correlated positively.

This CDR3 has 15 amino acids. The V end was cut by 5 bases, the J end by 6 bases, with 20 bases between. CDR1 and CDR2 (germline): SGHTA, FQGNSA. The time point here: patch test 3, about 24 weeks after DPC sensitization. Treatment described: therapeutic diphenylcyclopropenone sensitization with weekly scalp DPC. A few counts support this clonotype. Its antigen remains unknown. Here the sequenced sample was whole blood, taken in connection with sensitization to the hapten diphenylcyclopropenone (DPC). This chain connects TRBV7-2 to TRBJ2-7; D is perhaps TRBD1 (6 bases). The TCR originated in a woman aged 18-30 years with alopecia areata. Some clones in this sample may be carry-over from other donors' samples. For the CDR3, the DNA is TGTGCCAGCAGCCCGCCGGGACACGCTTCGAGCGAGCAGTACTTC. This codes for CASSPPGHASSEQYF.